This passage covers 8 T cell receptor beta chains from one sample sequenced in a study of Graves' ophthalmopathy and Graves' hyperthyroidism. Amplified material comprised TCR beta CDR3 regions derived from RNA transcripts. Investigators did first-round RT-PCR with HTBI primers, then second-round multiplex PCR. TCRdb reanalysed the multiplex PCR reads using MiXCR and keeps one entry per CDR3 protein. This table holds 600,000 to 950,000 distinct CDR3 sequences, 40% found once. Sequenced sample: peripheral blood. These receptors all come from an adult man with Graves' ophthalmopathy.

This clonotype appeared many times. The chain combines TRBV29-1 with TRBJ2-5, with 9 bases fitting TRBD2. Germline loops: CDR1 SQVTM, CDR2 ANQGSEA. The V gene end was trimmed by 7 bases and the J gene end by 3 bases; junction bases not matched to a gene: 18. This CDR3 comprises 17 residues. The CDR3 here is CSADGTSPPSQEETQYF. The CDR3 DNA follows: TGCAGCGCCGACGGGACTAGCCCCCCATCGCAGGAAGAGACCCAGTACTTC.

This clonotype was counted ten times or more. This CDR3 is missing its conserved last phenylalanine or tryptophan, likely due to a read error. The rearrangement joins TRBV10-3 to TRBJ1-6; 9 bases match TRBD1. The CDR3 is 16 residues long. CDR1 is ENHRY, CDR2 SYGVKD, per germline. V lost 6 bases, J lost 8 bases, and 11 bases stayed unmatched. The CDR3 coding sequence is TGTGCCATCAGCTCACGTTCGGGACAGGGTTATTCACCCCTCCACCTT. Protein product: CAISSRSGQGYSPLHL.

This clonotype was found many times. This chain connects TRBV7-2 to TRBJ2-6, with D unresolved. This CDR3 has 16 amino acids. CDR1 and CDR2 from the germline V gene are SGHTA and FQGNSA. Trimming removed 4 bases at V and 0 bases at J, with 10 bases between. CDR3 sequence reads: CASSSQGNSGANVLTF. Here the CDR3 DNA reads TGTGCCAGCAGCTCCCAAGGGAACTCTGGGGCCAACGTCCTGACTTTC.

Of note for this clonotype: A much larger clone differs from this one at a single base, so this may be a read error. The CDR3 end shows no conserved phenylalanine or tryptophan, and so a read error is likely. The J gene is TRBJ1-6, the V gene TRBV20-1; D remains ambiguous. Germline assignment: CDR1 DFQATT and CDR2 SNEGSKA (reference sequence). CDR3 length equals 13 residues. The V end lost 8 bases, the J end lost 7 bases, and 15 bases lay between the germline ends. The CDR3 nucleotides are TGCAGTACGGTCTACGGGGAGAATTCACCCCTCCACCTT. Its translation is CSTVYGENSPLHL.

This clonotype was detected a few times. The V call is TRBV14, the J call TRBJ1-6, with TRBD1 matching over 9 bases. Trimming removed 3 bases from V and 6 bases from J; junction bases left unmatched: 3. CDR3 length: 15 amino acids. The germline V gene encodes CDR1 SGHDN and CDR2 FVKESK. The CDR3 sequence is CASSQETGGNSPLHF. The DNA for the CDR3 is TGTGCCAGCAGCCAGGAGACAGGGGGTAATTCACCCCTCCACTTT.

This clonotype appeared a few times. The genes are TRBV29-1 and TRBJ2-3; D gene unclear. V dropped 5 bases and J dropped 2 bases, with 8 bases sitting between them. This CDR3 spans 12 amino acids. Germline-derived CDR1 and CDR2 are SQVTM and ANQGSEA. The CDR3, as DNA: TGCAGCGTTCAGGAAGACACAGATACGCAGTATTTT. It codes for CSVQEDTDTQYF.

This clonotype was observed a handful of times. Being one base from a much bigger clone, this may be a read error. V is TRBV6-1 and J is TRBJ1-6, with D uncertain. Looked up from germline, CDR1 is MNHNS and CDR2 is SASEGT. V was pared by 3 bases and J by 15 bases, with 9 bases between. The CDR3 consists of 11 residues. CDR3 nucleotide sequence: TGTGCCAGCAGTGATTCTTCCGGCCTCCACTTT. It encodes CASSDSSGLHF.

A word on this clonotype: Sequence at one end of the junction differs from germline and may be a read error. The chain uses TRBV10-3 and TRBJ1-1; tentatively, D is TRBD1 (5 bases). This CDR3 has 16 residues. Germline V gene data show CDR1 as ENHRY and CDR2 as SYGVKD. CDR3 sequence reads: CASSFQTGRVNTEAFF. The CDR3 bases are TGTGCCAGCAGTTTCCAGACGGGCAGGGTGAACACTGAAGCTTTCTTT.